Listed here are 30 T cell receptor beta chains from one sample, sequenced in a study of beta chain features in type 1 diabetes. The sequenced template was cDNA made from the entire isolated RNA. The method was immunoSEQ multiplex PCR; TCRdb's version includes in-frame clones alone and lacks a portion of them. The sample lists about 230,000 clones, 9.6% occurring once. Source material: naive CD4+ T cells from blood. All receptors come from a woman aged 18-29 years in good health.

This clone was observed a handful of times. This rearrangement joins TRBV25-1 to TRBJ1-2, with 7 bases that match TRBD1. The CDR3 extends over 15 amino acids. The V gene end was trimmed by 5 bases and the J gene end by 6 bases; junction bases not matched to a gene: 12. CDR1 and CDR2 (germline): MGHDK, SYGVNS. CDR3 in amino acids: CASSLMTGKGHGYTF. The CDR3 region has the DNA TGTGCCAGCAGTCTAATGACAGGGAAGGGCCATGGCTACACCTTC.

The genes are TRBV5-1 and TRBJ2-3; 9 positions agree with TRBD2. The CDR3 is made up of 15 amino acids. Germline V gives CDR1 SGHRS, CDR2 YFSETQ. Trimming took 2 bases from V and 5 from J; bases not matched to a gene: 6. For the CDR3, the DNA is TGCGCCAGCAGCTTAGGCCTAGCGGGATTAGATACGCAGTATTTT. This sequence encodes CASSLGLAGLDTQYF.

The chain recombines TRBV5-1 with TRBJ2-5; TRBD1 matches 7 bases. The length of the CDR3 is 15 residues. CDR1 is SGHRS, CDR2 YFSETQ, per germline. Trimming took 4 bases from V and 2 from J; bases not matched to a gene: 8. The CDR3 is CASSPWPRGQETQYF. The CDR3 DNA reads TGCGCCAGCAGCCCCTGGCCCAGGGGGCAAGAGACCCAGTACTTC.

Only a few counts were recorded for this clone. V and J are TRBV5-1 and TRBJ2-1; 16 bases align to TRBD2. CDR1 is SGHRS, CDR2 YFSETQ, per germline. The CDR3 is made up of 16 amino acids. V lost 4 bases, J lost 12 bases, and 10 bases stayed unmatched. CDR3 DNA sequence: TGCGCCAGCAGCGCAGGGACTAGCGGGGGGGCCTTTACGCAGTTCTTC. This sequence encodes CASSAGTSGGAFTQFF.

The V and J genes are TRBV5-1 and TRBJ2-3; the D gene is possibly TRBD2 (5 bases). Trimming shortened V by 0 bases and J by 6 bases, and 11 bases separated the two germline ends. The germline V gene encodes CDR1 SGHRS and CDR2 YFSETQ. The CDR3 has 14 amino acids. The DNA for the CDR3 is TGCGCCAGCAGCTTGGGGACTGTCCGGGATACGCAGTATTTT. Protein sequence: CASSLGTVRDTQYF.

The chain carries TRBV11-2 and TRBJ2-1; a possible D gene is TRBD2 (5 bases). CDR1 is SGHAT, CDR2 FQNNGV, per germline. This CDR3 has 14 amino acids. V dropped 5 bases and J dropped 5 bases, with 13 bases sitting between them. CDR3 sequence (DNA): TGTGCCAGCAGCATAATGGACTGGGACAATGAGCAGTTCTTC. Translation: CASSIMDWDNEQFF.

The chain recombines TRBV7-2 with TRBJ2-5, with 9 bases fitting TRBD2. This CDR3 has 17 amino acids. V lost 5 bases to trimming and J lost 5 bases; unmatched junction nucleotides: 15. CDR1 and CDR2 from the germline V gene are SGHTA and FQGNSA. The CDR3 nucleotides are TGTGCCAGCAGCGCGAGCCCGTTTCGCGGGAGGGTGGAGACCCAGTACTTC. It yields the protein CASSASPFRGRVETQYF.

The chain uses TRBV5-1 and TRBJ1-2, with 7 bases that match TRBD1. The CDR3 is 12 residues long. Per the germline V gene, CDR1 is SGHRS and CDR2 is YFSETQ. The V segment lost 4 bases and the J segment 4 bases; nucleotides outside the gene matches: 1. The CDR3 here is CASSRDSYGYTF. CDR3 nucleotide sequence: TGCGCCAGCAGCCGGGACAGCTATGGCTACACCTTC.

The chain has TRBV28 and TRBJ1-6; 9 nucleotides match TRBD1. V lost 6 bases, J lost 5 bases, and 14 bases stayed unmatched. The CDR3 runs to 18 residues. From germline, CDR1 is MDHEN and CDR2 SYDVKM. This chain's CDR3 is CASSPIFDRGNHNSPLHF. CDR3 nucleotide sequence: TGTGCCAGCAGCCCTATTTTCGACAGGGGGAATCATAATTCACCCCTCCACTTT.

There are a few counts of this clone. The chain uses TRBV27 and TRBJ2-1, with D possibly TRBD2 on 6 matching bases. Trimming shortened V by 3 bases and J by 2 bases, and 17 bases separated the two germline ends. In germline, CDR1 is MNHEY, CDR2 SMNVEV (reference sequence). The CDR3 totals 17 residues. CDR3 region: CASSLPPGLGTYNEQFF. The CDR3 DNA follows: TGTGCCAGCAGTTTGCCCCCGGGACTCGGTACCTACAATGAGCAGTTCTTC.

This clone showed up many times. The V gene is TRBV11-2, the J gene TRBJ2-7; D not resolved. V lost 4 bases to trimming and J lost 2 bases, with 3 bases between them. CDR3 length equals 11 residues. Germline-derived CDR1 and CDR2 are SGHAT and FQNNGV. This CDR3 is CASSSAYEQYF. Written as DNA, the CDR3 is TGTGCCAGCAGCTCCGCCTACGAGCAGTACTTC.

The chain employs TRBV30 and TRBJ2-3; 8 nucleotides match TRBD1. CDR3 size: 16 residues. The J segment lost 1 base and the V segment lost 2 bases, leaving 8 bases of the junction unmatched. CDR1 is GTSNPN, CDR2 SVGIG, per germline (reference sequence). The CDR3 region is CAWSSSDRAGTDTQYF. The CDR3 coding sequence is TGTGCCTGGAGTAGTTCGGACAGGGCGGGCACAGATACGCAGTATTTT. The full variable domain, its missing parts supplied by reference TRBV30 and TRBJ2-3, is SQTIHQWPATLVQPVGSPLSLECTVEGTSNPNLYWYRQAAGRGLQLLFYSVGIGQISSEVPQNLSASRPQDRQFILSSKKLLLSDSGFYLCAWSSSDRAGTDTQYFGPGTRLTVL.

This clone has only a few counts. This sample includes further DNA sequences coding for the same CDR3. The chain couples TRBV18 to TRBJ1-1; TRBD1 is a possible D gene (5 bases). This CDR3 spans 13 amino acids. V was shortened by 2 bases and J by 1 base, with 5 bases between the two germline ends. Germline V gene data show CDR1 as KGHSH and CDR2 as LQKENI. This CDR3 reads CASSPTGNTEAFF. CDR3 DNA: TGTGCCAGCTCACCAACAGGGAACACTGAAGCTTTCTTT.

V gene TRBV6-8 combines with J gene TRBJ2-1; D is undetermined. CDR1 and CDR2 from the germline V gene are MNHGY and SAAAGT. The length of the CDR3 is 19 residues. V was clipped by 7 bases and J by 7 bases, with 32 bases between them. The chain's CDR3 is CASNPSPGCRLGIGNEQFF. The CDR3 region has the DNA TGTGCCAGCAACCCCTCCCCAGGATGTCGTTTGGGTATTGGGAATGAGCAGTTCTTC.

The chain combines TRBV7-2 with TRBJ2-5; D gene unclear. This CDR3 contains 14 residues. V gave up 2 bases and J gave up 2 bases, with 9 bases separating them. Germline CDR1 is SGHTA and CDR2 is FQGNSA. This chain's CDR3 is CASSLSTVQETQYF. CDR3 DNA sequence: TGTGCCAGCAGCTTAAGCACAGTTCAAGAGACCCAGTACTTC.

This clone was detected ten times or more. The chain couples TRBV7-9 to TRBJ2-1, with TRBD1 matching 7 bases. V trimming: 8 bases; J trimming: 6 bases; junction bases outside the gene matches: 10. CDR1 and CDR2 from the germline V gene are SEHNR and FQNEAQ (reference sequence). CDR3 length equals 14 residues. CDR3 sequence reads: CASASDRMGNEQFF. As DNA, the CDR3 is TGTGCCAGCGCCTCGGACAGGATGGGCAATGAGCAGTTCTTC.

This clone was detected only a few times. CDR3 sequence reads: CASSPGLAGGGETQYF. In DNA, the CDR3 is TGTGCCAGCTCACCGGGACTAGCGGGAGGAGGGGAGACCCAGTACTTC. The chain combines TRBV18 with TRBJ2-5; 15 nucleotides line up with TRBD2. V lost 3 bases and J lost 5; bases outside the gene matches: 4. This CDR3 has 16 amino acids. Germline V lookup: CDR1 KGHSH, CDR2 LQKENI.

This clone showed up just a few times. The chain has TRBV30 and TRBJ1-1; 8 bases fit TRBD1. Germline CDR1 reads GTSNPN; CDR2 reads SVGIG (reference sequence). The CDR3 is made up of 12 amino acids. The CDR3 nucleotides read TGTGCACAGCAGGGGGCGAGTACTGAAGCTTTCTTT. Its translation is CAQQGASTEAFF.

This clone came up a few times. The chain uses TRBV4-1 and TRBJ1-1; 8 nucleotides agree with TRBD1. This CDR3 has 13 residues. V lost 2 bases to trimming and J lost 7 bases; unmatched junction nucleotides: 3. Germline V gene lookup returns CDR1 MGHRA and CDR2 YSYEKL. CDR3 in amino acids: CASSQTGGDEAFF. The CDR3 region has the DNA TGCGCCAGCAGCCAAACAGGGGGGGATGAAGCTTTCTTT.

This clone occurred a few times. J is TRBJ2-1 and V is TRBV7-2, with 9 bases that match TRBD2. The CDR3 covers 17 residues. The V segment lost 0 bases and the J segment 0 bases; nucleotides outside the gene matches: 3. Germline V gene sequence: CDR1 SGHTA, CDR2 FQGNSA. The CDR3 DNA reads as TGTGCCAGCAGCTTAGCGACTAGCGGAAGCTCCTACAATGAGCAGTTCTTC. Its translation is CASSLATSGSSYNEQFF.

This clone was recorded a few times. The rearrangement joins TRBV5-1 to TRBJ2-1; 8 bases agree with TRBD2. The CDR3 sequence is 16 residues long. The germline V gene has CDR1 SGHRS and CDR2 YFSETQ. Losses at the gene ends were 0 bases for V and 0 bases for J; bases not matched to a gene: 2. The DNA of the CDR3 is TGCGCCAGCAGCTTGGCAGCGGGAGTCTCCTACAATGAGCAGTTCTTC. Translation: CASSLAAGVSYNEQFF.

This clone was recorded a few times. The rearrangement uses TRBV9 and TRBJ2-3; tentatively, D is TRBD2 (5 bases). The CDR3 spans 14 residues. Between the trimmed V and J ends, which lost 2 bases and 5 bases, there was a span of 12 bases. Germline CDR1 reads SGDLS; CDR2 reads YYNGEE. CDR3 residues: CASSVEGRGDTQYF. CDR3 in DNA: TGTGCCAGCAGCGTTGAGGGCCGTGGAGATACGCAGTATTTT.

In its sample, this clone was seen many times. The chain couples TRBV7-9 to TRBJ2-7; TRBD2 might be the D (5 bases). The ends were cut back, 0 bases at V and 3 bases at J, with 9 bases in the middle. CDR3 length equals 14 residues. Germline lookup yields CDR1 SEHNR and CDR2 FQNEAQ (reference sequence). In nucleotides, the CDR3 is TGTGCCAGCAGCTTAGCGCGCGGGTTCTACGAGCAGTACTTC. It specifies CASSLARGFYEQYF.

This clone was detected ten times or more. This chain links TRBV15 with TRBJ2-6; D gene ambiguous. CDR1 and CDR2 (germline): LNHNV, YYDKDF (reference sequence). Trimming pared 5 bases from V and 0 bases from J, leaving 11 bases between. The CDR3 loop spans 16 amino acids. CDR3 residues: CATSRPPGSGANVLTF. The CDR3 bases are TGTGCCACCAGCCGACCCCCGGGCTCTGGGGCCAACGTCCTGACTTTC.

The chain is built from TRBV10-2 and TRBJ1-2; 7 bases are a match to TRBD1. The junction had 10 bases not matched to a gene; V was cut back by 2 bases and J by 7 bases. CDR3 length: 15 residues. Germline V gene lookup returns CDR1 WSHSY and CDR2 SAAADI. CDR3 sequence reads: CASSEPTGLGLGYTF. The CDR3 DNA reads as TGCGCCAGCAGTGAGCCGACAGGGCTGGGTCTTGGCTACACCTTC.

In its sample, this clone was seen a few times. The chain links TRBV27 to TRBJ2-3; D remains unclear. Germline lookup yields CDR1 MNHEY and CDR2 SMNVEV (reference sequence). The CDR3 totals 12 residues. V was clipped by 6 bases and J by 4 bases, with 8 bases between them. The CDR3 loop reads CASSPRADTQYF. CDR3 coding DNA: TGTGCCAGCAGCCCTCGGGCAGATACGCAGTATTTT.

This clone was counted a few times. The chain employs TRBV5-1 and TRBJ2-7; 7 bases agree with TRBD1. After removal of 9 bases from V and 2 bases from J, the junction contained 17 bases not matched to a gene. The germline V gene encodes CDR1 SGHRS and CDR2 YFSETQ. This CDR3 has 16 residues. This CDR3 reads CANPLSRQGKAYEQYF. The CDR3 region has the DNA TGCGCCAACCCCCTTTCCCGACAGGGAAAAGCCTACGAGCAGTACTTC.

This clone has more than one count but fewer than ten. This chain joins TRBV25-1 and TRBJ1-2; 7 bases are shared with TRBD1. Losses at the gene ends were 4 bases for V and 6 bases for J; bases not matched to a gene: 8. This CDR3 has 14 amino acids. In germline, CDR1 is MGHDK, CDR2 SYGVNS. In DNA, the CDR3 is TGTGCCAGCAGTGTTGACTCGGGACAGCATGGCTACACCTTC. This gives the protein CASSVDSGQHGYTF.

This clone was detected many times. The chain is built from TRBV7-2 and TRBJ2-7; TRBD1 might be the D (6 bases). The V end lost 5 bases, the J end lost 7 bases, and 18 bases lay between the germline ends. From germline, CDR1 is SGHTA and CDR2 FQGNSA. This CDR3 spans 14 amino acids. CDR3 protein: CASSRDTASEEQYF. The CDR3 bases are TGTGCCAGCAGCAGGGACACGGCCTCGGAAGAGCAGTACTTC.

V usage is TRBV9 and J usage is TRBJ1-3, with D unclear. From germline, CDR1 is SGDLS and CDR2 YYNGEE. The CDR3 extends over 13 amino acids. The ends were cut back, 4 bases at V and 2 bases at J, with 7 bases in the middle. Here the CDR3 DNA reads TGTGCCAGCAGCACCTCGGCTGGAAACACCATATATTTT. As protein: CASSTSAGNTIYF. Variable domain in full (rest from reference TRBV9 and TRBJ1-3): DSGVTQTPKHLITATGQRVTLRCSPRSGDLSVYWYQQSLDQGLQFLIQYYNGEERAKGNILERFSAQQFPDLHSELNLSSLELGDSALYFCASSTSAGNTIYFGEGSWLTVV.